Below are 13 T cell receptor beta chains sequenced from a single sample in a study of blood T cell repertoires in COVID-19. Only in-frame clones appear in the TCRdb table, and some are missing; sequencing was by immunoSEQ multiplex PCR. The table lists approximately 150,000 clones, roughly 87% of them singletons. The sample comprised peripheral blood. These receptors originate from a woman in her 70s with acute or convalescent COVID-19.

The chain combines TRBV14 with TRBJ2-1; 8 bases line up with TRBD1. Germline trimming cut 1 base from V and 4 bases from J; bases unmatched to any gene: 9. Germline-derived CDR1 and CDR2 are SGHDN and FVKESK. The CDR3 sequence is 17 residues long. The CDR3 sequence: CASSQALGTGLYNEQFF. In DNA form, the CDR3 reads TGTGCCAGCAGCCAAGCCCTCGGGACAGGCCTATACAATGAGCAGTTCTTC.

This chain joins TRBV7-2 and TRBJ1-2, with 11 positions matching TRBD1. The germline CDR1 and CDR2 sequences are SGHTA and FQGNSA. The V gene end was trimmed by 1 base and the J gene end by 2 bases; junction bases not matched to a gene: 6. The CDR3 is 17 residues long. CDR3 amino acids: CASSLGYRTGGNYGYTF. DNA for the CDR3: TGTGCCAGCAGCTTAGGTTACCGGACAGGGGGCAACTATGGCTACACCTTC.

The V call is TRBV6-5, the J call TRBJ2-1, with TRBD1 matching over 7 bases. Germline V gene data show CDR1 as MNHEY and CDR2 as SVGAGI. The CDR3 is made up of 15 amino acids. The V and J ends lost 7 bases and 8 bases, in that order; junction bases with no gene match: 14. CDR3 amino acids: CASTQTRGPTDEQFF. CDR3 nucleotides: TGTGCCAGCACCCAAACGAGGGGGCCGACCGATGAGCAGTTCTTC.

J is TRBJ1-4 and V is TRBV2; possible D gene TRBD1, 5 bases. The CDR3 has 14 residues. With 5 bases removed from V and 1 base from J, the gap between germline ends came to 8 bases. CDR1 SNHLY and CDR2 FYNNEI come from the germline V gene. The CDR3 region has the DNA TGTGCCAGCAGTCCCCAGGGAACTAATGAAAAACTGTTTTTT. This encodes CASSPQGTNEKLFF.

The V gene is TRBV7-2, the J gene TRBJ1-3; no firm D call. V dropped 1 base and J dropped 1 base, with 11 bases sitting between them. Germline assignment: CDR1 SGHTA and CDR2 FQGNSA. The CDR3 has 16 amino acids. The CDR3 is CASSLERLKSGNTIYF. DNA for the CDR3: TGTGCCAGCAGCTTAGAACGACTTAAGTCTGGAAACACCATATATTTT. Full variable domain (missing parts from reference TRBV7-2 and TRBJ1-3): GAGVSQSPSNKVTEKGKDVELRCDPISGHTALYWYRQSLGQGLEFLIYFQGNSAPDKSGLPSDRFSAERTGGSVSTLTIQRTQQEDSAVYLCASSLERLKSGNTIYFGEGSWLTVV.

V gene TRBV29-1 combines with J gene TRBJ1-2, with D perhaps TRBD1 (5 bases). CDR1 and CDR2 (germline): SQVTM, ANQGSEA. The CDR3 is 14 amino acids. Trimming left V 0 bases short and J 1 base short, with 9 bases between. In nucleotides, the CDR3 is TGCAGCGTTGAAGAGGGAGGGGATAACTATGGCTACACCTTC. It specifies CSVEEGGDNYGYTF.

This chain uses TRBV6-2 or TRBV6-3 with TRBJ1-2; no definite D call. The CDR3 consists of 12 residues. The V and J ends lost 2 bases and 4 bases respectively, with 5 bases between them. CDR1 is MNHEY, CDR2 SVGEGT, per germline. CDR3 protein: CASSYLRYGYTF. The CDR3 nucleotides read TGTGCCAGCAGTTACCTCCGCTATGGCTACACCTTC.

This clone appeared once. The rearrangement links TRBV5-1 to TRBJ1-4; tentative D call: TRBD1 (6 bases). With 4 bases removed from V and 5 bases from J, the gap between germline ends came to 15 bases. This CDR3 contains 15 residues. Germline V gene sequence: CDR1 SGHRS, CDR2 YFSETQ. The CDR3 loop is CASSALRDTNEKLFF. The DNA for the CDR3 is TGCGCCAGCAGCGCCCTCCGGGACACCAATGAAAAACTGTTTTTT.

V and J are TRBV3-1 (or the pseudogene TRBV3-2) and TRBJ2-3, with D possibly TRBD2 on 5 matching bases. Per the germline V gene, CDR1 is LGHDT and CDR2 is YNNKEL (reference sequence). This CDR3 is built from 14 residues. Between the trimmed V and J ends, which lost 4 bases and 2 bases, there was a span of 10 bases. CDR3 nucleotides: TGTGCCAGCAGCCCCGGAGCGGACACAGATACGCAGTATTTT. It codes for CASSPGADTDTQYF.

The chain is built from TRBV6-5 and TRBJ2-7, with D perhaps TRBD1 (6 bases). The V and J ends lost 2 bases and 2 bases respectively, with 13 bases between them. The germline V gene has CDR1 MNHEY and CDR2 SVGAGI. The CDR3 spans 15 residues. The CDR3 sequence is CASSYRSRGAYEQYF. The CDR3 region has the DNA TGTGCCAGCAGTTACCGGTCCAGGGGCGCCTACGAGCAGTACTTC.

The chain combines TRBV2 with TRBJ1-1; a possible D gene is TRBD1 (5 bases). Trimming took 7 bases from V and 1 from J, leaving 7 bases between them. The CDR3 length is 12 residues. From germline, CDR1 is SNHLY and CDR2 FYNNEI. This chain's CDR3 is CASIQGNTEAFF. The CDR3 DNA reads TGTGCCAGCATCCAGGGGAACACTGAAGCTTTCTTT. Combining the CDR3 with reference TRBV2 and TRBJ1-1 gives the whole variable domain EPEVTQTPSHQVTQMGQEVILRCVPISNHLYFYWYRQILGQKVEFLVSFYNNEISEKSEIFDDQFSVERPDGSNFTLKIRSTKLEDSAMYFCASIQGNTEAFFGQGTRLTVV.

The chain links TRBV5-5 to TRBJ1-1, with 7 bases aligning to TRBD1. The CDR3 has 16 residues. The germline V gene has CDR1 SGHKS and CDR2 YYEKEE (reference sequence). The trim removed 0 bases at V and 1 base at J, leaving 6 bases unmatched. The CDR3 nucleotides are TGTGCCAGCAGCTTGGCGGAGGGGGCAAGGAACACTGAAGCTTTCTTT. It codes for CASSLAEGARNTEAFF.

The chain has TRBV28 and TRBJ1-3, with D possibly matching TRBD1 (6 bases). In germline, CDR1 is MDHEN, CDR2 SYDVKM. Trimming left V 6 bases short and J 0 bases short, with 15 bases between. CDR3 size: 16 residues. CDR3 region: CASRSTPGVSGNTIYF. CDR3 nucleotide sequence: TGTGCCAGCAGGTCAACTCCAGGGGTCTCTGGAAACACCATATATTTT.